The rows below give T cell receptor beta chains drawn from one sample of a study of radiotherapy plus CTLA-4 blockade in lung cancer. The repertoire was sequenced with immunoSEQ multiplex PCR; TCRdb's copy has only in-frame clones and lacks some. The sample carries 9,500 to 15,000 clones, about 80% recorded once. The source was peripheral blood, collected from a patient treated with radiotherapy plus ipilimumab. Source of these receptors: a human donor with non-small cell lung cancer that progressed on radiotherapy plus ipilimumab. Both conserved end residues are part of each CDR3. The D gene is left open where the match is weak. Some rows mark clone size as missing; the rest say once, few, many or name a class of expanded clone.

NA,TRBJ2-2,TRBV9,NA,CASSVGSVGNTGELFF,TGTGCCAGCAGCGTAGGGTCTGTTGGCAACACCGGGGAGCTGTTTTTT
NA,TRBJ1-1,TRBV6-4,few,CASSDRPNTEAFF,TGTGCCAGCAGTGACAGGCCGAACACTGAAGCTTTCTTT
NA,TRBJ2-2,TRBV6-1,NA,CASNNLGQSTGELFF,TGTGCCAGCAACAACCTTGGGCAGTCGACCGGGGAGCTGTTTTTT
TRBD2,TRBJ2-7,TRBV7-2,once,CASSSGLAGIGYEQYF,TGTGCCAGCAGCTCAGGACTAGCGGGGATCGGCTACGAGCAGTACTTC
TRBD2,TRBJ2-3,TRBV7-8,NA,CASTERPSGSSTDTQYF,TGTGCCAGCACCGAGAGGCCTAGCGGGTCTAGCACAGATACGCAGTATTTT
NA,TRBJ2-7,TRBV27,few,CASTFYEQYF,TGTGCCAGCACCTTCTACGAGCAGTACTTC
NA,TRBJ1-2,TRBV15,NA,CATSRDGSYGYTF,TGTGCCACCAGCAGGGACGGTAGTTATGGCTACACCTTC
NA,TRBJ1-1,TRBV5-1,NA,CASSLGFDTEAFF,TGCGCCAGCAGCTTGGGGTTTGACACTGAAGCTTTCTTT
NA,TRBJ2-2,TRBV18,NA,CASSPPRTVNTGELFF,TGTGCCAGCTCACCACCACGTACCGTGAACACCGGGGAGCTGTTTTTT
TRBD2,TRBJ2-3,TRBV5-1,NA,CASRAGLAGNTDTQYF,TGCGCCAGCAGGGCCGGACTAGCGGGGAACACAGATACGCAGTATTTT
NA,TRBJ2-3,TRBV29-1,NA,CSVDPRNPQKPTDTQYF,TGCAGCGTTGACCCACGGAACCCTCAGAAGCCAACAGATACGCAGTATTTT
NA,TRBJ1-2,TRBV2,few,CASSELDSQIYGYTF,TGTGCCAGCAGTGAATTGGACAGCCAGATCTATGGCTACACCTTC
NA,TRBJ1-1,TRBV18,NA,CASSSEVTEAFF,TGTGCCAGCTCCTCGGAGGTCACTGAAGCTTTCTTT
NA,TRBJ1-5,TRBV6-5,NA,CASSYSRMVGQPQHF,TGTGCCAGCAGTTACTCGAGAATGGTGGGACAGCCCCAGCATTTT
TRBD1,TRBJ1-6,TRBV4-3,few,CASSLTWTGRNSPLHF,TGCGCCAGCAGCCTGACTTGGACAGGGAGAAATTCACCCCTCCACTTT
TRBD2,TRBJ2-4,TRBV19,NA,CASRNSGGALAKNIQYF,TGTGCCAGTCGGAATAGCGGGGGGGCCCTAGCCAAAAACATTCAGTACTTC
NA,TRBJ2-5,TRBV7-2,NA,CASSLAWGNQETQYF,TGTGCCAGCAGCTTAGCTTGGGGGAACCAAGAGACCCAGTACTTC
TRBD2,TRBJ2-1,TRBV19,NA,CASRGTVDLAGGPYNEQFF,TGTGCCAGTAGGGGGACGGTCGATTTAGCGGGGGGCCCCTACAATGAGCAGTTCTTC
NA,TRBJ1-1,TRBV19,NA,CASSIEGLNTEAFF,TGTGCCAGTAGTATAGAGGGACTGAACACTGAAGCTTTCTTT
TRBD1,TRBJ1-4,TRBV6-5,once,CASSPRQGPAELFF,TGTGCCAGCAGTCCCCGACAGGGGCCAGCGGAACTGTTTTTT
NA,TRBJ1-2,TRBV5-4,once,CASSLRDNYGYTF,TGTGCCAGCAGCTTGAGGGATAACTATGGCTACACCTTC
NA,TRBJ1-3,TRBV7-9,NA,CASSPQESSGNTIYF,TGTGCCAGCAGCCCGCAGGAGAGCTCTGGAAACACCATATATTTT
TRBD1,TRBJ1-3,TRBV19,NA,CASSVRTGTGVSGNTIYF,TGTGCCAGTAGTGTCCGAACCGGGACAGGGGTCTCTGGAAACACCATATATTTT
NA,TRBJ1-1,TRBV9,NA,CASSVGSSEAFF,TGTGCCAGCAGCGTAGGATCCTCTGAAGCTTTCTTT
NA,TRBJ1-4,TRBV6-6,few,CASSQSNPKEKLFF,TGTGCCAGCAGCCAGTCGAATCCTAAGGAAAAACTGTTTTTT
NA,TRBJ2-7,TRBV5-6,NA,CASSLVAGVMYEQYF,TGTGCCAGCAGCTTGGTGGCAGGGGTTATGTACGAGCAGTACTTC
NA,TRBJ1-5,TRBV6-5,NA,CASSYQAGGNQPQHF,TGTGCCAGCAGTTACCAGGCAGGGGGCAATCAGCCCCAGCATTTT
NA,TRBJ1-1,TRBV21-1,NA,CASSLPPLTDTEAFF,TGTGCCAGCAGCCTCCCCCCCTTAACGGACACTGAAGCTTTCTTT
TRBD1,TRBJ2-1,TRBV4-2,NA,CASSPGQGRNEQFF,TGTGCCAGCAGCCCCGGACAGGGAAGAAATGAGCAGTTCTTC
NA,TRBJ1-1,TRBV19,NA,CASSSAGVGTEAFF,TGTGCCAGTAGTTCCGCGGGGGTAGGGACTGAAGCTTTCTTT
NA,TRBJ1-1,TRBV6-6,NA,CASSYSRPGMNTEAFF,TGTGCCAGCAGTTACTCGAGGCCGGGCATGAACACTGAAGCTTTCTTT
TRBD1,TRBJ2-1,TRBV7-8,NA,CASSLEGTGLNNEQFF,TGTGCCAGCAGCTTAGAAGGGACAGGGCTTAACAATGAGCAGTTCTTC
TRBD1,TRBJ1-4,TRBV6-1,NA,CASRGTAATNEKLFF,TGTGCCAGCAGGGGGACAGCAGCAACTAATGAAAAACTGTTTTTT
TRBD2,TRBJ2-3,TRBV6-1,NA,CASSEWGRDGTDTQYF,TGTGCCAGCAGTGAATGGGGGAGGGATGGCACAGATACGCAGTATTTT
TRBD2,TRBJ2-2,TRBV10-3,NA,CAISESGMNTGELFF,TGTGCCATCAGCGAAAGCGGGATGAACACCGGGGAGCTGTTTTTT
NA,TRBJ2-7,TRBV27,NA,CASSLRRTVSYEQYF,TGTGCCAGCAGTTTAAGGCGGACGGTTTCCTACGAGCAGTACTTC
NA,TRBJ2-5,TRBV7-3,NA,CASSLKWLGRVEEETQYF,TGTGCCAGCAGCTTAAAATGGCTCGGCAGGGTGGAAGAGGAGACCCAGTACTTC
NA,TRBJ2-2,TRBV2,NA,CASSLKNGELFF,TGTGCCAGCAGCCTCAAGAACGGGGAGCTGTTTTTT
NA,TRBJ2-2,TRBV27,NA,CASSRTGFNTGELFF,TGTGCCAGCAGTAGAACAGGCTTCAACACCGGGGAGCTGTTTTTT
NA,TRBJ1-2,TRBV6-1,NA,CASSEKWAAADRYTF,TGTGCCAGCAGTGAAAAATGGGCGGCTGCTGATCGCTACACCTTC
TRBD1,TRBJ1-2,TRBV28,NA,CASSLSGQGYGYTF,TGTGCCAGCAGTTTATCCGGACAGGGGTATGGCTACACCTTC
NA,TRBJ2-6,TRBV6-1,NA,CASSERGSGANVLTF,TGTGCCAGCAGTGAGCGGGGCTCTGGGGCCAACGTCCTGACTTTC
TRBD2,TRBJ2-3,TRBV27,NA,CASSLGLAGGRSTDTQYF,TGTGCCAGCAGTTTGGGACTAGCGGGGGGCCGAAGCACAGATACGCAGTATTTT
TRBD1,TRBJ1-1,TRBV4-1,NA,CASSQTSDRANTEAFF,TGCGCCAGCAGCCAGACGTCCGACAGGGCGAACACTGAAGCTTTCTTT
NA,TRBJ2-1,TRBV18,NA,CASSPPVRGNNYNEQFF,TGTGCCAGCTCACCACCGGTCCGAGGAAACAACTACAATGAGCAGTTCTTC
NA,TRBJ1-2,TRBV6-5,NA,CASSPAGRFHYGYTF,TGTGCCAGCAGTCCCGCGGGGAGATTCCACTATGGCTACACCTTC
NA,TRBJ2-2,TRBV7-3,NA,CASSLSSSGPRTGELFF,TGTGCCAGCAGCCTCTCGAGTTCCGGGCCCCGGACCGGGGAGCTGTTTTTT
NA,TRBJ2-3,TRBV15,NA,CATSRGGTSTDTQYF,TGTGCCACCAGCAGAGGCGGAACTAGCACAGATACGCAGTATTTT
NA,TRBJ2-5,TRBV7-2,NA,CASSLELVRGETQYF,TGTGCCAGCAGCTTAGAATTGGTACGAGGAGAGACCCAGTACTTC
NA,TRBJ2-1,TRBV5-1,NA,CASNEAYNEQFF,TGCGCCAGCAATGAGGCCTACAATGAGCAGTTCTTC